Listed below are T cell receptor beta chains from one sample, sequenced in a study of shared clonotypes between healthy human individuals. Profiled with immunoSEQ multiplex PCR; TCRdb holds only in-frame clones, not every one. The sample consists of 550,000 to 850,000 clones, about two thirds of them appearing once. Material: memory CD4+ T cells sorted from blood. Receptors were obtained from a woman aged 25-40 years in good health. Both conserved end residues are part of each CDR3. The D gene is left open where the match is weak. Clone size is not always given. Where it is, it says once, few, many or a class for expanded clones.

>once|.|TRBJ1-3|TRBV7-2
CASSSWGTTGNTIYF
TGTGCCAGCAGCTCATGGGGTACTACTGGAAACACCATATATTTT
>.|TRBD1|TRBJ1-1|TRBV28
CASRSATGGETEAFF
TGTGCCAGCAGATCCGCGACAGGGGGGGAGACTGAAGCTTTCTTT
>.|.|TRBJ2-2|TRBV27
CASSLRTGELFF
TGTGCCAGCAGTTTAAGGACCGGGGAGCTGTTTTTT
>.|TRBD1|TRBJ2-5|TRBV5-1
CASRPGPDRRETQYF
TGCGCCAGCCGACCGGGCCCGGACAGGCGAGAGACCCAGTACTTC
>.|.|TRBJ2-7|TRBV28
CASSRTGRDSSYEQYF
TGTGCCAGCAGCAGAACGGGACGGGATAGCTCCTACGAGCAGTACTTC
>once|TRBD2|TRBJ2-5|TRBV5-1
CASSWSGTSDQETQYF
TGCGCCAGCAGTTGGTCAGGGACTAGCGACCAAGAGACCCAGTACTTC
>once|.|TRBJ2-3|TRBV4-2
CASSQSARTTDTQYF
TGTGCCAGCAGCCAATCTGCTAGAACTACAGATACGCAGTATTTT
>.|.|TRBJ2-7|TRBV28
CASSSGTATFSYEQYF
TGTGCCAGCAGTTCCGGGACGGCAACTTTCTCCTACGAGCAGTACTTC
>once|TRBD2|TRBJ2-5|TRBV30
CAWSVMTSGRIRQYF
TGTGCCTGGAGTGTGATGACTAGCGGACGAATCCGGCAGTACTTC
>.|.|TRBJ2-2|TRBV28
CASKNPSTGELFF
TGTGCCAGCAAGAACCCTAGCACCGGGGAGCTGTTTTTT
>.|.|TRBJ1-4|TRBV23-1
CASSQRLSGTNEKLFF
TGCGCCAGCAGTCAACGCTTATCGGGGACCAATGAAAAACTGTTTTTT
>few|TRBD2|TRBJ2-7|TRBV5-1
CASSLRAGGPVDSYEQYF
TGCGCCAGCAGCTTGAGAGCGGGAGGGCCTGTAGATTCCTACGAGCAGTACTTC
>.|TRBD1|TRBJ2-1|TRBV5-1
CASSPPTGISYNEQFF
TGCGCCAGCAGCCCACCGACAGGGATCTCCTACAATGAGCAGTTCTTC
>.|.|TRBJ2-7|TRBV25-1
CASSESPDREYEQYF
TGTGCCAGCAGTGAATCTCCTGACAGAGAATACGAGCAGTACTTC
>.|.|TRBJ1-5|TRBV5-1
CASSLGDRNQPQHF
TGCGCCAGCAGTCTGGGGGATCGCAATCAGCCCCAGCATTTT
>few|.|TRBJ2-2|TRBV27
CASSFFGVNTGELFF
TGTGCCAGCAGTTTCTTCGGGGTGAACACCGGGGAGCTGTTTTTT
>.|.|TRBJ1-1|TRBV25-1
CASSGPRTEMNTEAFF
TGTGCCAGCAGTGGTCCTAGGACAGAAATGAACACTGAAGCTTTCTTT
>.|TRBD2|TRBJ2-3|TRBV29-1
CSVEGLADTQYF
TGCAGCGTTGAGGGACTAGCGGATACGCAGTATTTT
>.|TRBD2|TRBJ2-7|TRBV28
CASTRAGGLSYEQYF
TGTGCCAGCACCCGAGCGGGAGGCCTCTCCTACGAGCAGTACTTC
>few|TRBD2|TRBJ2-5|TRBV25-1
CASSGREGLLFQETQYF
TGTGCCAGCAGTGGGCGGGAGGGCCTCTTATTTCAAGAGACCCAGTACTTC
>.|.|TRBJ1-2|TRBV6-6
CASSYNIYGYTF
TGTGCCAGCAGTTACAACATCTATGGCTACACCTTC
>few|.|TRBJ2-7|TRBV6-1
CASSGEGGTNEQYF
TGTGCCAGCAGTGGGGAAGGGGGGACAAACGAGCAGTACTTC
>.|.|TRBJ2-2|TRBV4-2
CASSQDNAGLNTGELFF
TGTGCCAGCAGCCAAGATAATGCGGGCCTGAACACCGGGGAGCTGTTTTTT
>.|.|TRBJ2-7|TRBV10-3
CAISQSRDYEQYF
TGTGCCATCAGCCAAAGTCGGGACTACGAGCAGTACTTC
>.|.|TRBJ1-1|TRBV6-5
CASSYYEVADTEAFF
TGTGCCAGCAGTTACTATGAGGTTGCGGACACTGAAGCTTTCTTT
>.|TRBD1|TRBJ2-2|TRBV12-5
CASGLVTGQGSTGELFF
TGTGCTAGTGGTTTGGTAACGGGACAGGGAAGCACCGGGGAGCTGTTTTTT
>.|.|TRBJ1-5|TRBV6-1
CASSEARPYSNQPQHF
TGTGCCAGCAGTGAGGCTCGACCGTATAGCAATCAGCCCCAGCATTTT